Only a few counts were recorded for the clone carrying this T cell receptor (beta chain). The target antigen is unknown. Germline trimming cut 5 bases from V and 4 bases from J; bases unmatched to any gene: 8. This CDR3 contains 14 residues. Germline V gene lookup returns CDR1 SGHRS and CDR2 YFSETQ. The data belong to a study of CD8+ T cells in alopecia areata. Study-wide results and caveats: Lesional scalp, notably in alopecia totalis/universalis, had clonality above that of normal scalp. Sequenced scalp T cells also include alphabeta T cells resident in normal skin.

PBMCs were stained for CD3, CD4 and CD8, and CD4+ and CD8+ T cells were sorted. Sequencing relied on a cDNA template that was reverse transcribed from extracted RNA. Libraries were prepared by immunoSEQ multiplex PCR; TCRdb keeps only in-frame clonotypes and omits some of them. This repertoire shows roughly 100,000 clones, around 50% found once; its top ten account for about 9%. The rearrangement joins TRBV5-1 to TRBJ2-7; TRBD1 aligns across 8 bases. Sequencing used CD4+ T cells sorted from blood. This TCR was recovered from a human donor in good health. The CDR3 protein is CASRYVTGEYEQYF. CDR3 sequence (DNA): TGCGCCAGCAGATACGTGACAGGGGAATACGAGCAGTACTTC.